A single TCR beta chain is shown here with its context. Its antigen is as yet unknown. Germline assignment: CDR1 SGDLS and CDR2 YYNGEE. This CDR3 is 14 amino acids long. Trimming took 1 base from V and 4 from J, leaving 8 bases between them. TCR beta libraries were prepared from cDNA with unique molecular identifiers. T cells numbering 1 to 10 million yielded about 500,000 cDNA molecules. TCRdb re-analysed the PCR reads in MiXCR, keeping a single row per CDR3 protein. The repertoire consists of fewer than 700,000 distinct CDR3 sequences, with around 47% occurring once and the leading ten covering over 1.5%. The data were obtained in a study of post-analysis software for immune sequencing data. Study details: Recorded disease courses covered relapsing-remitting, secondary progressive and progressive-relapsing multiple sclerosis. Some patients had no subtype annotation. Notes on the study in general: F-measure co-clustering was strong for batch-matched samples. Significantly lower normalized Chao1 diversity was seen in multiple sclerosis patients than in controls. Relative to controls, patients had a few TRBV segments at higher frequency, with TRBV5-6, TRBV5-1 and TRBV20-1 among these.

The sample was blood. The V call is TRBV9, the J call TRBJ2-2; D gene uncertain. The TCR originated in a girl between 10 and 17 years old with multiple sclerosis. The CDR3 loop is CASSVSLVTGELFF. The CDR3 DNA reads as TGTGCCAGCAGCGTATCCCTGGTCACCGGGGAGCTGTTTTTT. The full variable domain, rest sourced from reference TRBV9 and TRBJ2-2, is DSGVTQTPKHLITATGQRVTLRCSPRSGDLSVYWYQQSLDQGLQFLIQYYNGEERAKGNILERFSAQQFPDLHSELNLSSLELGDSALYFCASSVSLVTGELFFGEGSRLTVL.